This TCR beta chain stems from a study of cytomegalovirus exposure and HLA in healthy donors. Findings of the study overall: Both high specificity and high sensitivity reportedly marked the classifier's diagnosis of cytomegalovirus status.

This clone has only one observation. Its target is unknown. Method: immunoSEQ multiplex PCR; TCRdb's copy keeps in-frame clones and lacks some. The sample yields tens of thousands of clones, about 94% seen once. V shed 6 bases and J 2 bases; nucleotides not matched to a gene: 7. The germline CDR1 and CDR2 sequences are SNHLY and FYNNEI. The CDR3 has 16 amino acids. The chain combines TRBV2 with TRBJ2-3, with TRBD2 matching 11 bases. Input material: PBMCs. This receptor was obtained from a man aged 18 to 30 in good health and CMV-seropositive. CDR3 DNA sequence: TGTGCCAGCAGGGGGACGGGACTAGCGGTCACAGATACGCAGTATTTT. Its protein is CASRGTGLAVTDTQYF. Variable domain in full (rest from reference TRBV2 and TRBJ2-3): EPEVTQTPSHQVTQMGQEVILRCVPISNHLYFYWYRQILGQKVEFLVSFYNNEISEKSEIFDDQFSVERPDGSNFTLKIRSTKLEDSAMYFCASRGTGLAVTDTQYFGPGTRLTVL.